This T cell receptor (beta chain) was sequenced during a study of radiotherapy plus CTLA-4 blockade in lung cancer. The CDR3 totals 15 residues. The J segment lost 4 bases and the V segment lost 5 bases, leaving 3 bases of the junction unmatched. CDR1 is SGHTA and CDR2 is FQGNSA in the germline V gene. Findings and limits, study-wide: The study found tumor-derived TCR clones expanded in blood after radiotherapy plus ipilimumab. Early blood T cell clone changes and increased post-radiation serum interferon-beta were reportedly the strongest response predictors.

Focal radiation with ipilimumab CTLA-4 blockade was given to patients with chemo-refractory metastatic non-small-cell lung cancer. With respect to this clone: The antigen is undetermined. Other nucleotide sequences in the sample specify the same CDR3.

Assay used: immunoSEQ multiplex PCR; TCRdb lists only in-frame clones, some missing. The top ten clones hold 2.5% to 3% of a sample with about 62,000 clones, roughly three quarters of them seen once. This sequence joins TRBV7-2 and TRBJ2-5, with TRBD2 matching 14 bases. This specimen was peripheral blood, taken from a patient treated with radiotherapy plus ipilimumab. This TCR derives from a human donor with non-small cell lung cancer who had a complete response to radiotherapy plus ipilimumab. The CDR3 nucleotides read TGTGCCAGCAGCCTCGGACTAGCGGGAGGAGAGACCCAGTACTTC. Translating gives CASSLGLAGGETQYF.